This TCR beta chain was identified in a study of PD-1 blockade in classical Hodgkin lymphoma. Study-wide findings and caveats: TCR diversity at baseline was reported to be reduced in newly diagnosed patients relative to healthy donors. Reasons behind the repertoire differences stay unclear, perhaps disease activity or earlier therapy.

This clone was detected once. The antigen is unknown. Germline V CDR1 and CDR2: SGHTA, FQGTGA. The CDR3 has 13 residues. V lost 2 bases and J lost 0, with 4 bases in between. Data came from immunoSEQ multiplex PCR; TCRdb stores just in-frame clones and leaves some out. In the table there are under 80,000 clones, nearly 95% of which are singletons. Time point defined: newly diagnosed, previously untreated cHL patient sample. The clonotype originates from a human donor with classical Hodgkin lymphoma. Sequenced sample: peripheral blood mononuclear cells (PBMCs). The V and J genes are TRBV7-3 and TRBJ1-1; the D is unclear. The CDR3 here is CASSLYLNTEAFF. CDR3 in DNA: TGTGCCAGCAGCTTATATCTGAACACTGAAGCTTTCTTT.